The present entry profiles one T cell receptor beta chain with its context. Its antigen is unknown. No much larger clonotype is one base removed from it; base qualities were not supplied. Collaborating institutions collected whole blood in K2EDTA tubes following their own protocols. Collaborator samples were shipped for TCRbeta analysis as frozen whole blood, isolated PBMCs, or DNA extracted from either sample type. These data come from a study of blood T cell repertoires in COVID-19 (dated by TCRdb to 2018 to 2020). About the full investigation: Samples covering the acute and convalescent phases of COVID-19 were provided by collaborators in the United States, Italy and Spain. The material from the prospective study consisted of cDNA or gDNA derived from T cells, B-cell-depleted T cells, or PBMCs. Deeply sampled blood TCRbeta repertoires from subjects exposed to, actively infected with, or recovered from COVID-19 were included in the dataset. The repertoires were made available in a free public database intended to serve as a resource for research on the immune response to SARS-CoV-2. Samples came from the ongoing ImmuneRACE study (first 160 participants) plus 1,254 subjects from 6 global collaborators. A de-identified subject ID, COVID-19 status, age in years and sex were almost always included in the sample metadata. HLA class I and class II types, where available, came from metadata supplied by the sample provider rather than from assay-based typing.

What the research found in general, with its limitations: How much clinical and demographic metadata was included differed by source and by participant, and the metadata was provided uncurated.

The immunoSEQ Assay, a bias-controlled multiplex PCR, was used to amplify TCRbeta CDR3 regions from genomic DNA. From the authors' description of their analysis: The number of nucleated cells in each sample was estimated from the amplification of reference gene primers within the assay. To quantify the absolute abundance of each unique TCRbeta CDR3 rearrangement, sequence reads were collapsed and filtered. For each sample, productive Simpson clonality was calculated as the square root of Simpson's diversity index over productive rearrangements. TCRdb mirrors the immuneACCESS table, restricted to in-frame sequences. Some clones are absent from its copies; in checked studies, under half trace to an unresolved V gene, and the reason for the others is unknown. V and J calls and clone size are given by that table; D and trimming were obtained from the DNA. A total of 350,000 to 400,000 clones appear in this sample, around 90% of them only once. Clones ranked in the top ten supply around 7% of the sample.

This receptor was identified in a man between 18 and 29 years old with active or convalescent COVID-19. Sequencing was done on a sample of peripheral blood.

The nucleotide sequence reads TGTGCCAGCAGTACGAAACAGGGCGCCGGGGCCAACGTCCTGACTTTC. Protein translation: CASSTKQGAGANVLTF. The rearranged segments are TRBV6-2 or TRBV6-3 and TRBJ2-6; TRBD1 is a possible D gene, resting on 6 matching bases. CDR1 and CDR2 are drawn from the germline V gene: MNHEY, SVGEGT. The CDR3 sequence holds 16 residues, the cysteine and phenylalanine included. The CDR3 DNA has 48 bases and is translated from base 1. V and J are truncated by 5 bases and 4 bases respectively, leaving an intervening sequence of 15 bases.